This entry describes one T cell receptor beta chain. No antigen is known for it. Germline CDR1 is SQVTM and CDR2 is ANQGSEA. V shed 4 bases and J shed 13 bases, with 11 bases lying between them. This CDR3 is built from 10 residues. This sample was included in a study of T-cell memory formation after mild COVID-19. Study summary: TCR clusters were mostly confined to one donor each.

After 5'RACE with constant-segment primers, TCR alpha and TCR beta cDNA libraries carrying sample barcodes and UMIs were obtained. TCRdb passed the 5' RACE reads through MiXCR, listing each CDR3 protein once. The table lists some 330,000 distinct CDR3 sequences, roughly 20% of them singletons, with approximately 12% in the top ten. Study conclusions and caveats: Mainly in CM and EM were contracting CD4+ clones; CD8+ were in EMRA.

V gene TRBV29-1 combines with J gene TRBJ2-1, with D tentatively TRBD1 (6 bases). The sequence came from an adult woman who had mild COVID-19 (a few samples of this study predate the infection). Cell type and time point are not known. The sample comprised PBMCs or a T cell subset sorted from them (not recorded which). CDR3 DNA: TGCAGCGTTGGGGACAACCCTCAGTTCTTC. This translates into CSVGDNPQFF.